The 25 T cell receptor beta chains given below trace back to one sample, sequenced in a study of blood T cell repertoires in COVID-19. The repertoire was sequenced with immunoSEQ multiplex PCR; TCRdb's copy has only in-frame clones and lacks some. The sample holds 200,000 to 250,000 clones; roughly four fifths are singletons and the top ten take about 4.4%. Sequenced: peripheral blood. These receptor sequences come from a woman in her 70s with acute or convalescent COVID-19.

This chain joins TRBV12-3 or TRBV12-4 and TRBJ1-1, with a weak D call TRBD1 (5 bases). Trimming cost V 7 bases and J 11 bases, with 20 bases left between them. The CDR3 consists of 13 residues. The chain's CDR3 is CASTTSGGRKAFF. The CDR3, as DNA: TGTGCCAGCACTACTTCCGGGGGACGGAAGGCTTTCTTT.

This chain uses TRBV5-1 with TRBJ2-5, with TRBD1 as a possible D gene (5 bases). CDR1 and CDR2 (germline): SGHRS, YFSETQ. V lost 4 bases to trimming and J lost 4 bases, with 14 bases between them. The CDR3 is 14 residues long. CDR3 nucleotides: TGCGCCAGCAGCCCCCAGACAGTTGGAGAGACCCAGTACTTC. The encoded protein is CASSPQTVGETQYF.

V usage is TRBV27 and J usage is TRBJ1-1; D not certain. Trimming took off 3 bases at V and 7 bases at J, with 15 bases between the two ends. The CDR3 has 14 amino acids. Germline CDR1 MNHEY, CDR2 SMNVEV (reference sequence). As DNA, the CDR3 is TGTGCCAGCAGTTTCAGTAGGGAGGGTCGTGAAGCTTTCTTT. Residues: CASSFSREGREAFF.

This clone was counted a few times. V is TRBV5-1 and J is TRBJ2-6, with D maybe TRBD1 (6 bases). Trimming shortened V by 7 bases and J by 3 bases, and 23 bases separated the two germline ends. There are 18 residues in the CDR3. Germline V gene data show CDR1 as SGHRS and CDR2 as YFSETQ. CDR3 sequence (DNA): TGCGCCAGCTACCGGGACACAACCCTAGGGGGTGGGGCCAACGTCCTGACTTTC. Amino acids: CASYRDTTLGGGANVLTF.

This chain uses TRBV6-5 with TRBJ1-6, with a possible D match to TRBD1 (5 bases). Deletions cut 5 bases from V and 8 bases from J, with 13 bases between. This CDR3 has 14 residues. From germline, CDR1 is MNHEY and CDR2 SVGAGI. The CDR3 DNA reads TGTGCCAGCAGTAGGACAAGACTTGATTCACCCCTCCACTTT. Its translation: CASSRTRLDSPLHF.

The V gene is TRBV2, the J gene TRBJ2-3, with D tentatively TRBD2 (6 bases). The germline V gene encodes CDR1 SNHLY and CDR2 FYNNEI. This CDR3 spans 15 amino acids. The V end was cut by 11 bases, the J end by 0 bases, with 18 bases between. CDR3 bases: TGTGCCGGTCGGGGAGGCGCCACTAGCACAGATACGCAGTATTTT. Translation gives CAGRGGATSTDTQYF.

J is TRBJ2-6 and V is TRBV3-1 (or the pseudogene TRBV3-2), with D tentatively TRBD2 (5 bases). V was cut by 1 base and J by 0 bases, with 10 bases left in between. This CDR3 region has 17 residues. Germline assignment: CDR1 LGHDT and CDR2 YNNKEL (reference sequence). CDR3: CASSQVRRTSGANVLTF. Here the CDR3 DNA reads TGTGCCAGCAGCCAAGTCAGGAGGACCTCTGGGGCCAACGTCCTGACTTTC.

In DNA form, the CDR3 reads TGTGCCAGCAGCCAAGATCGCGGGTTTACTGGAAACACCATATATTTT. Its protein product is CASSQDRGFTGNTIYF. The chain has TRBV3-1 (or the pseudogene TRBV3-2) and TRBJ1-3; D is unresolved. Looked up from germline, CDR1 is LGHDT and CDR2 is YNNKEL (reference sequence). Trimming stripped 0 bases from V and 2 bases from J, with 11 bases between. The CDR3 sequence is 16 residues long.

This chain links TRBV7-2 with TRBJ1-2; possibly TRBD1 for D (6 bases). Trimming pared 8 bases from V and 8 bases from J, leaving 21 bases between. This CDR3 is built from 14 residues. Germline lookup yields CDR1 SGHTA and CDR2 FQGNSA. CDR3 nucleotide sequence: TGTGCCAGCGGGAAAGGCGACAGGTCGGTGGGCTACACCTTC. This sequence encodes CASGKGDRSVGYTF.

In this sample, this clone turned up once. V and J are TRBV5-1 and TRBJ1-6; maybe TRBD1 (6 bases). Germline-derived CDR1 and CDR2 are SGHRS and YFSETQ. This CDR3 comprises 14 residues. V dropped 3 bases and J dropped 6 bases, with 10 bases sitting between them. The CDR3 sequence is CASSSGVTNSPLHF. CDR3 coding DNA: TGCGCCAGCAGCTCAGGGGTGACTAATTCACCCCTCCACTTT.

The J gene is TRBJ1-2, the V gene TRBV4-1; the match to TRBD1 covers 8 bases. The J segment lost 4 bases and the V segment lost 1 base, leaving 8 bases of the junction unmatched. The CDR3 sequence is 16 residues long. Germline V gene sequence: CDR1 MGHRA, CDR2 YSYEKL. This CDR3 reads CASSQVQGQEIYGYTF. CDR3 coding DNA: TGCGCCAGCAGCCAAGTTCAGGGACAGGAAATCTATGGCTACACCTTC.

J is TRBJ1-2 and V is TRBV7-6; D perhaps matches TRBD1 (6 bases). The V gene's germline CDR1 is SGHVS and CDR2 FNYEAQ. The V end was cut by 5 bases, the J end by 7 bases, with 20 bases between. This CDR3 has 15 residues. CDR3 nucleotides: TGTGCCAGCAGCCCGCAGAGCCTTGACAGGAGTGGCTACACCTTC. Translation gives CASSPQSLDRSGYTF.

The gene calls are TRBV19 and TRBJ2-7; TRBD1 matches at 8 bases. The CDR3 length is 14 residues. Germline V gives CDR1 LNHDA, CDR2 SQIVND (reference sequence). J was trimmed by 2 bases and V by 10 bases; bases with no gene match: 10. The CDR3: CATADRATTYEQYF. The CDR3 region has the DNA TGTGCCACCGCGGACAGGGCGACGACCTACGAGCAGTACTTC.

V gene TRBV5-1 combines with J gene TRBJ2-1; 9 positions match TRBD2. This CDR3 is built from 14 residues. The V segment lost 5 bases and the J segment 8 bases; nucleotides outside the gene matches: 8. CDR1 and CDR2 (germline): SGHRS, YFSETQ. CDR3 sequence: CASRERGDSDEQFF. The CDR3 region has the DNA TGCGCCAGCAGGGAGCGGGGGGACAGCGATGAGCAGTTCTTC.

Regarding this clone: Germline is not matched at one junction end, which may reflect a read error. The chain uses TRBV3-1 (or the pseudogene TRBV3-2) and TRBJ2-3, with TRBD2 matching 10 bases. The germline V gene encodes CDR1 LGHDT and CDR2 YNNKEL (reference sequence). This CDR3 comprises 17 residues. CDR3 residues: CVSSQVASGGRTDTQYF. The CDR3 coding sequence is TGTGTCAGCAGCCAAGTCGCTAGCGGGGGACGCACAGATACGCAGTATTTT.

This chain links TRBV5-1 with TRBJ2-7; TRBD1 matches at 8 bases. V dropped 0 bases and J dropped 0; count of bases not matched to a gene: 5. The germline gives CDR1 SGHRS, CDR2 YFSETQ. CDR3 length: 16 residues. The CDR3 nucleotides are TGCGCCAGCAGCTTGGGGACAGGGATAAGCTCCTACGAGCAGTACTTC. Translated, it gives CASSLGTGISSYEQYF.

The rearrangement links TRBV13 to TRBJ2-3, with 10 bases matching TRBD2. V lost 5 bases to trimming and J lost 3 bases; unmatched junction nucleotides: 2. The CDR3 has 14 residues. Germline V gives CDR1 PRHDT, CDR2 FYEKMQ (reference sequence). This chain's CDR3 is CASSPLAGTDTQYF. The CDR3 region has the DNA TGTGCCAGCAGCCCACTAGCGGGGACAGATACGCAGTATTTT.

The rearrangement links TRBV5-1 to TRBJ2-5; 15 nucleotides agree with TRBD2. After removal of 4 bases from V and 2 bases from J, the junction contained 3 bases not matched to a gene. Looked up from germline, CDR1 is SGHRS and CDR2 is YFSETQ. The CDR3 covers 16 residues. The CDR3, as DNA: TGCGCCAGCAGCATAGGACTAGCGGGGGGGCAAGAGACCCAGTACTTC. Translated: CASSIGLAGGQETQYF.

This clone was recorded only once. The chain recombines TRBV4-1 with TRBJ2-3; TRBD2 agrees at 13 bases. The length of the CDR3 is 18 residues. The J segment lost 4 bases and the V segment lost 0 bases, leaving 7 bases of the junction unmatched. Germline CDR1 and CDR2: MGHRA and YSYEKL. The CDR3 nucleotides are TGCGCCAGCAGCCAAGAAGCGACTAGCGGGGGGCCCCCAGATACGCAGTATTTT. It translates to CASSQEATSGGPPDTQYF.

The rearrangement uses TRBV5-1 and TRBJ2-2; possible D gene TRBD2, 6 bases. Trimming cost V 4 bases and J 6 bases, with 16 bases left between them. From germline, CDR1 is SGHRS and CDR2 YFSETQ. CDR3 length: 15 residues. The CDR3 nucleotides read TGCGCCAGCAGCGAGGGGCCGCCGGGGGCCGGGGAGCTGTTTTTT. Its protein product is CASSEGPPGAGELFF. Full variable domain (rest looked up from reference TRBV5-1 and TRBJ2-2): KAGVTQTPRYLIKTRGQQVTLSCSPISGHRSVSWYQQTPGQGLQFLFEYFSETQRNKGNFPGRFSGRQFSNSRSEMNVSTLELGDSALYLCASSEGPPGAGELFFGEGSRLTVL.

The chain is built from TRBV9 and TRBJ2-2; 9 bases map to TRBD1. CDR3 length: 16 residues. The germline CDR1 and CDR2 sequences are SGDLS and YYNGEE. The junction had 7 bases not matched to a gene; V was cut back by 3 bases and J by 4 bases. In DNA, the CDR3 is TGTGCCAGCAGCGCGTCCGGGACAGGGTCCACCGGGGAGCTGTTTTTT. It is translated as CASSASGTGSTGELFF.

The chain employs TRBV11-2 and TRBJ1-4; 12 nucleotides agree with TRBD1. The V and J ends lost 5 bases and 8 bases, in that order; junction bases with no gene match: 15. The CDR3 has 18 amino acids. Germline CDR1 and CDR2: SGHAT and FQNNGV. CDR3 sequence: CASSPRPGTGGEREKLFF. CDR3 nucleotide sequence: TGTGCCAGCAGCCCAAGACCCGGGACAGGGGGCGAGCGGGAAAAACTGTTTTTT.

This clone was seen at least ten times. V is TRBV13 and J is TRBJ1-5; no clear D gene. Germline V lookup: CDR1 PRHDT, CDR2 FYEKMQ (reference sequence). This CDR3 region has 12 residues. Trimming cost V 2 bases and J 6 bases, with 5 bases left between them. CDR3 sequence: CASSLNRQPQHF. The DNA for the CDR3 is TGTGCCAGCAGCTTAAATCGTCAGCCCCAGCATTTT.

This chain links TRBV19 with TRBJ1-3; 8 bases agree with TRBD1. The CDR3 spans 14 residues. Trimming removed 9 bases from V and 2 bases from J; junction bases left unmatched: 6. Looked up from germline, CDR1 is LNHDA and CDR2 is SQIVND (reference sequence). The CDR3: CARSRGRTGNTIYF. The DNA for the CDR3 is TGTGCCAGATCCAGGGGGCGCACTGGAAACACCATATATTTT.

V and J are TRBV10-3 and TRBJ1-6; D is perhaps TRBD1 (5 bases). The length of the CDR3 is 14 residues. V shed 2 bases and J shed 6 bases, with 8 bases lying between them. Germline V CDR1 and CDR2: ENHRY, SYGVKD. This CDR3 is CAISEHQGNSPLHF. As DNA, the CDR3 is TGTGCCATCAGTGAGCATCAGGGTAATTCACCCCTCCACTTT.